Listed below are T cell receptor beta chains from one sample, sequenced in a study of T cell responses to AZD1222 COVID-19 vaccine. The assay was immunoSEQ multiplex PCR, and TCRdb's table has in-frame clones only and misses some. This table has about 94,000 clones, 70% to 90% appearing once. The input for sequencing was peripheral blood, taken on day 0 of AZD1222 vaccination. These receptors were obtained from an adult in good health. Each CDR3 is given with its conserved first and last residue. D genes are given only for firm matches. Rows give clone size only sometimes, using once, few, many, or a class for an expanded clone.

>TRBV10-3|TRBJ2-2|.|.
CAISRATNTGELFF
TGTGCCATCAGTAGAGCCACGAACACCGGGGAGCTGTTTTTT
>TRBV3-1/TRBV3-2|TRBJ2-7|.|TRBD1
CASSHTGTAYEQYF
TGTGCCAGCAGCCACACCGGGACAGCCTACGAGCAGTACTTC
>TRBV4-2|TRBJ1-1|.|.
CASSQDRIGEAFF
TGTGCCAGCAGCCAAGATCGGATAGGGGAAGCTTTCTTT
>TRBV27|TRBJ1-4|.|.
CASSLGKGNEKLFF
TGTGCCAGCAGTTTGGGGAAGGGTAATGAAAAACTGTTTTTT
>TRBV28|TRBJ2-7|once|.
CASSLGTGRYEQYF
TGTGCCAGCAGTTTGGGAACAGGGAGGTACGAGCAGTACTTC
>TRBV19|TRBJ2-1|few|.
CASSIGPPLRYNEQFF
TGTGCCAGTAGTATAGGTCCCCCCCTCCGATACAATGAGCAGTTCTTC
>TRBV5-1|TRBJ1-1|.|.
CASSLGRILNTEAFF
TGCGCCAGCAGCTTGGGACGGATATTGAACACTGAAGCTTTCTTT
>TRBV27|TRBJ1-1|.|.
CASRGLSTGGAFF
TGTGCCAGTAGGGGACTTTCGACGGGGGGGGCTTTCTTT
>TRBV11-3|TRBJ1-1|.|.
CASSLRVNTEAFF
TGTGCCAGCAGCCTGAGGGTGAACACTGAAGCTTTCTTT
>TRBV5-1|TRBJ1-3|once|TRBD1
CASSLGPDRPSGNTIYF
TGCGCCAGCAGCTTGGGTCCGGACAGGCCCTCTGGAAACACCATATATTTT
>TRBV12-3/TRBV12-4|TRBJ2-7|.|.
CASSLAGGEQYF
TGTGCCAGCAGTTTAGCGGGGGGCGAGCAGTACTTC
>TRBV14|TRBJ2-5|.|.
CASSREETQYF
TGTGCCAGCAGCCGGGAGGAGACCCAGTACTTC
>TRBV6-1|TRBJ1-2|once|.
CASSDPLSRGGGYGYTF
TGTGCCAGCAGTGATCCCCTTTCACGGGGCGGGGGCTATGGCTACACCTTC
>TRBV6-2/TRBV6-3|TRBJ1-2|.|.
CASSRGPGGYTF
TGTGCCAGCAGTCGGGGACCGGGGGGCTACACCTTC
>TRBV11-2|TRBJ1-1|.|.
CASSLDVTSTAGAFF
TGTGCCAGCAGCTTAGATGTCACCTCGACAGCTGGGGCTTTCTTT
>TRBV6-5|TRBJ2-3|.|.
CASTSSRRYTQYF
TGTGCCAGCACCTCAAGTCGGAGATATACGCAGTATTTT
>TRBV19|TRBJ1-4|.|.
CASKARTNEKLFF
TGTGCCAGTAAGGCGCGGACTAATGAAAAACTGTTTTTT
>TRBV18|TRBJ1-2|.|TRBD1
CASSGGQTNYGYTF
TGTGCCAGCTCGGGGGGACAGACTAACTATGGCTACACCTTC
>TRBV29-1|TRBJ2-7|.|.
CSGRDTYEQYF
TGCAGCGGCCGGGACACCTACGAGCAGTACTTC
>TRBV6-5|TRBJ2-7|once|TRBD1
CASSSWDRPYEQYF
TGTGCCAGCAGTTCGTGGGACAGACCCTACGAGCAGTACTTC
>TRBV7-9|TRBJ2-5|.|.
CASSLTGRQETQYF
TGTGCCAGCAGCTTAACAGGGAGGCAAGAGACCCAGTACTTC
>TRBV29-1|TRBJ1-2|.|.
CSVEDRDMPLF
TGCAGCGTTGAAGACCGGGACATGCCCCTCTTC
>TRBV30|TRBJ2-3|few|.
CAWSVRQGITDTQYF
TGTGCCTGGAGTGTAAGGCAAGGGATCACAGATACGCAGTATTTT